This T cell receptor (beta chain) originates from a study of regulatory T cells in long-lasting Graves disease. Noted time point: newly diagnosed GD, antithyroid drugs for less than 3 months. PBMC RNA was the source of the TCR library. The ends were cut back, 0 bases at V and 4 bases at J, with 12 bases in the middle. The germline V gene has CDR1 DFQATT and CDR2 SNEGSKA (reference sequence). The CDR3 runs to 14 residues. Library construction for TCR beta used iRepertoire HTBI primers and Arm-PCR of CDR3 regions. TCRdb passed the multiplex PCR reads through MiXCR, listing each CDR3 protein once. Of fewer than 500,000 distinct CDR3 sequences listed, around 15% are singletons. The same data also contributed to another study, on T cells in Graves' hyperthyroidism and ophthalmopathy.

The genes are TRBV20-1 and TRBJ1-1; no firm D call. The source was peripheral blood mononuclear cells (PBMCs), collected at new diagnosis, from a patient treated with antithyroid drugs. This clonotype was sampled from a man aged 40-55 years with Graves disease. Written as DNA, the CDR3 is TGCAGTGCTAGAGATCGACTCGGCAGCACTGAAGCTTTCTTT. Its translation is CSARDRLGSTEAFF.